This TCR beta chain was found in a study of blood T cells in healthy people across ages. Alongside a J-beta primer mix, a sample-barcoded 5' primer served in a second PCR lasting about 7 to 12 cycles. TCRdb re-analysed the 5' RACE reads in MiXCR, keeping a single row per CDR3 protein. This table has roughly 1,800,000 distinct CDR3 sequences, 49% appearing once. At least 5 micrograms of total RNA were extracted per sample. The germline V and J ends were trimmed by 5 bases and 5 bases, with 16 bases remaining between them. Germline V gene lookup returns CDR1 SEHNR and CDR2 FQNEAQ (reference sequence). The CDR3 spans 16 residues.

The receptor was isolated from a woman in her 40s in good health. J is TRBJ1-6 and V is TRBV7-9, with D uncertain. The sequenced material came from blood. CDR3 residues: CASSRQRVGDNSPLHF. The CDR3 region has the DNA TGTGCCAGCAGCCGGCAAAGGGTGGGTGATAATTCACCCCTCCACTTT. The full variable domain, its missing parts supplied by reference TRBV7-9 and TRBJ1-6, is DTGVSQNPRHKITKRGQNVTFRCDPISEHNRLYWYRQTLGQGPEFLTYFQNEAQLEKSRLLSDRFSAERPKGSFSTLEIQRTEQGDSAMYLCASSRQRVGDNSPLHFGNGTRLTVT.